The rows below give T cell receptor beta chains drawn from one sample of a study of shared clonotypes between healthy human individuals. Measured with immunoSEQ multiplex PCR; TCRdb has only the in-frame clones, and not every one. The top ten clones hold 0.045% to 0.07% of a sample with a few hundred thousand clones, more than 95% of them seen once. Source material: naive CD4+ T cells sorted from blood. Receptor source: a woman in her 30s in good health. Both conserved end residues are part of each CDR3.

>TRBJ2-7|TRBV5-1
CASHLEAGVGEQYF
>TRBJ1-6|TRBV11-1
CASRGNRGEDSPLHF
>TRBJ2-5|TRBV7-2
CASSQRRGETQYF
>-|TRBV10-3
CAISDQGSEQYF
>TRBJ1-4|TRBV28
CASRGTTNEKLFF
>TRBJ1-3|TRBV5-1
CASSWTTLGNTIYF
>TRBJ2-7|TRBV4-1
CASSQGLAAGRYEQYF
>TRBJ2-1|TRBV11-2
CASRSLAGVGNEQFF
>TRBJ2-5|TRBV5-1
CASSLDLARYQETQYF
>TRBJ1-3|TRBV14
CASSQAAGGFGNTIYF
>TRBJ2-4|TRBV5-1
CASSSQGGLAKNIQYF
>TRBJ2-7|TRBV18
CASSQGTSGSLEQYF
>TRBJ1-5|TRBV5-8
CASSWGQGNQPQHF
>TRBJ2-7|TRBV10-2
CASSRTDFYEQYF
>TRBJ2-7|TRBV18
CASSPPPGGTYEQYF
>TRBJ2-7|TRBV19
CASSNRLAGVFYEQYF
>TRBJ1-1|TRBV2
CASSAQTVNTEAFF
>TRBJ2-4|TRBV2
CASSEGAGKAKNIQYF
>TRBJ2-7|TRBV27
CVRGLGSYEQYF
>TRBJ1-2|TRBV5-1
CASSLEPGQGSYGYTF
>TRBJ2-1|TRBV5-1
CASSFRPVGRSGDEQFF
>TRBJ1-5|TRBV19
CASSPTPEQPQHF
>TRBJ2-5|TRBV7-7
CASSPSGNGETQYF
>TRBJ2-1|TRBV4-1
CASSQLAGGLGEQFF
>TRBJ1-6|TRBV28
CASSPTGVRALHF
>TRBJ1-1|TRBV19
CASSKGLRQNTEAFF
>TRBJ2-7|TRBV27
CASSLEGRKQYF
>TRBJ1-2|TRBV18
CASSPATGQAYGYTF
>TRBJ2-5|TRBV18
CASSPSLQETQYF
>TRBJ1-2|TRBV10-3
CAISFNGRANYGYTF
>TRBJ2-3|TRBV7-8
CASSLGLITDTQYF
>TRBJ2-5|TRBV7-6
CASSLVQETQYF
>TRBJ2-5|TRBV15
CATSRGPKVSGSAETQYF
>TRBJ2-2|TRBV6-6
CASSPPPGYTGELFF
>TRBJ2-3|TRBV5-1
CASSSSGGTVYTQYF
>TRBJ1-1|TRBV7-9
CASSLRGRGSMNTEAFF
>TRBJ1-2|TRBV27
CASSLKQEVWGYTF
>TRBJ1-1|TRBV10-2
CASSESVNTEAFF
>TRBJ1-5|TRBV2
CASSLTRTGLYSNQPQHF
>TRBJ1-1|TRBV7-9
CASSSFQDTGAVEAFF
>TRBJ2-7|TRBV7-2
CASSFLLAGVYEQYF
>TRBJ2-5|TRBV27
CASSRRWIEQETQYF
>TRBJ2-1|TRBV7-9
CASSATSGSYNEQFF
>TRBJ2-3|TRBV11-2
CASTRGDTQYF
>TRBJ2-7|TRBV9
CASSSGNWDEQYF
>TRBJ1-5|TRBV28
CASSPRASAGRYSNQPQHF
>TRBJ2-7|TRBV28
CASSRGQMSSEQYF
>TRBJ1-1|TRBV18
CASSPHLLQGDTEAFF
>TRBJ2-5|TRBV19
CASRDRGQETQYF
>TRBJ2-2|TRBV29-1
CSVAQIGTDTGELFF
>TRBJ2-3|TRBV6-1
CASSDPSLDTQYF
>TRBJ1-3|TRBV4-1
CASSQDLYTIYF
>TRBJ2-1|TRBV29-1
CSAKNLAGAGNEQFF
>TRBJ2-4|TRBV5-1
CASDRTKNIQYF
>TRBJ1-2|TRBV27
CASRQDGGDGYTF